The 21 T cell receptor beta chains below all came from one sample that was sequenced in a study of cytomegalovirus exposure and HLA in healthy donors. 13 Jbeta primers and 60 Vbeta primers were used for the PCR. Data came from immunoSEQ multiplex PCR; TCRdb stores just in-frame clones and leaves some out. The table lists 120,000 to 150,000 clones, approximately 80% of them singletons. The sequenced sample consisted of PBMCs. The receptors were sampled from a male donor in good health and CMV-seronegative.

This chain connects TRBV30 to TRBJ1-1; tentative D call: TRBD1 (5 bases). The V end lost 0 bases, the J end lost 4 bases, and 9 bases lay between the germline ends. This CDR3 has 13 residues. In germline, CDR1 is GTSNPN, CDR2 SVGIG (reference sequence). CDR3 region: CAWSVDGGTEAFF. Written as DNA, the CDR3 is TGTGCCTGGAGTGTTGACGGGGGCACTGAAGCTTTCTTT.

The chain uses TRBV9 and TRBJ2-5; TRBD2 matches 7 bases. CDR1 and CDR2 from the germline V gene are SGDLS and YYNGEE. The CDR3 totals 13 residues. V trimming: 4 bases; J trimming: 5 bases; junction bases outside the gene matches: 5. Here the CDR3 DNA reads TGTGCCAGCAGCCTACGACTAGCCGAGACCCAGTACTTC. This encodes CASSLRLAETQYF.

This clone has just a few counts. V is TRBV11-2 and J is TRBJ1-4; TRBD1 agrees at 7 bases. Trimming cost V 1 base and J 10 bases; bases outside gene matches: 9. Germline V CDR1 and CDR2: SGHAT, FQNNGV. This CDR3 contains 15 residues. The DNA of the CDR3 is TGTGCCAGCAGCTTAGGGGTCGACAGGGCGGGAAAACTGTTTTTT. It codes for CASSLGVDRAGKLFF.

V and J are TRBV27 and TRBJ2-5; a weak D match, TRBD2 (5 bases). The J call may be faulty, since TRBJ2-7 better matches the DNA end. This CDR3 has 13 residues. Germline CDR1 and CDR2: MNHEY and SMNVEV (reference sequence). This CDR3 reads CASSPGIPYEQYF. The CDR3 nucleotides read TGTGCCAGCAGCCCGGGGATTCCCTACGAGCAGTACTTC.

The chain uses TRBV30 and TRBJ2-2, with 7 bases aligning to TRBD1. The CDR3 sequence is 15 residues long. The germline gives CDR1 GTSNPN, CDR2 SVGIG (reference sequence). V lost 2 bases to trimming and J lost 5 bases; unmatched junction nucleotides: 8. The CDR3 nucleotides read TGTGCCTGGAGTAGAGACAGGGTTGAAACCGGGGAGCTGTTTTTT. This translates into CAWSRDRVETGELFF.

The rearrangement links TRBV4-3 to TRBJ1-5; D is unresolved. The CDR3 length is 15 residues. Germline V gene sequence: CDR1 LGHNA, CDR2 YSLEER. V was cut by 1 base and J by 1 base, with 8 bases left in between. CDR3 bases: TGCGCCAGCAGCCAAGGAGGGAGGAGCAATCAGCCCCAGCATTTT. It translates to CASSQGGRSNQPQHF.

The chain is built from TRBV2 and TRBJ2-2; no clear D. V lost 7 bases and J 3 bases, leaving 9 bases between the germline ends. Germline V lookup: CDR1 SNHLY, CDR2 FYNNEI. This CDR3 has 13 residues. The CDR3 DNA sequence: TGTGCCAGCACCCCCGGGTACACCGGGGAGCTGTTTTTT. As protein: CASTPGYTGELFF.

This sequence joins TRBV19 and TRBJ2-7, with unresolved D. CDR1 is LNHDA, CDR2 SQIVND, per germline (reference sequence). Deletions cut 4 bases from V and 3 bases from J, with 10 bases between. The CDR3 totals 13 residues. The CDR3 region is CASSTPYSYEQYF. In nucleotides, the CDR3 is TGTGCCAGTAGTACCCCATACAGCTACGAGCAGTACTTC.

As for this clone: An end of the junction differs from the germline gene, which may be a read error. V usage is TRBV30 and J usage is TRBJ1-1; TRBD1 agrees at 7 bases. Germline V gene sequence: CDR1 GTSNPN, CDR2 SVGIG (reference sequence). CDR3 length: 14 residues. CDR3 nucleotides: TGTGCCTGGACAGGTGGAGGGGGCGGAGCTGAAGCTCTCTTT. Its translation is CAWTGGGGGAEALF.

The rearrangement joins TRBV5-1 to TRBJ2-3, with TRBD1 as a possible D gene (6 bases). Deletions cut 7 bases from V and 2 bases from J, with 17 bases between. Germline V lookup: CDR1 SGHRS, CDR2 YFSETQ. This CDR3 spans 15 amino acids. The CDR3 DNA follows: TGCGCCAGCCGGGACACAGGCCGGATCACAGATACGCAGTATTTT. Residues: CASRDTGRITDTQYF.

The J gene is TRBJ1-4, the V gene TRBV9; no clear D. This CDR3 spans 12 amino acids. Trimming pared 3 bases from V and 6 bases from J, leaving 6 bases between. Germline V gene sequence: CDR1 SGDLS, CDR2 YYNGEE. DNA for the CDR3: TGTGCCAGCAGCGACCGAGATGAAAAACTGTTTTTT. Its protein is CASSDRDEKLFF.

The chain couples TRBV11-2 to TRBJ1-1; no definite D call. Trimming cost V 6 bases and J 1 base, with 15 bases left between them. Looked up from germline, CDR1 is SGHAT and CDR2 is FQNNGV. This CDR3 has 15 residues. The CDR3 DNA follows: TGTGCCAGCAGGAGTTACGGGGAACGGAACACTGAAGCTTTCTTT. This gives the protein CASRSYGERNTEAFF.

This clone appeared a few times. The chain recombines TRBV4-1 with TRBJ2-7; D not resolved. The CDR3 runs to 15 residues. The germline CDR1 and CDR2 sequences are MGHRA and YSYEKL. Trimming pared 4 bases from V and 3 bases from J, leaving 16 bases between. This CDR3 is CASSLPGSTNYEQYF. For the CDR3, the DNA is TGCGCCAGCAGCCTCCCAGGTTCGACAAACTACGAGCAGTACTTC.

As regards this clone: The same CDR3 arises from other DNA sequences in this sample as well. The V call is TRBV29-1, the J call TRBJ2-1; D is ambiguous. The germline CDR1 and CDR2 sequences are SQVTM and ANQGSEA. V gave up 4 bases and J gave up 0 bases, with 7 bases separating them. The CDR3 sequence is 13 residues long. CDR3 residues: CSVAYSSYNEQFF. The DNA of the CDR3 is TGCAGCGTTGCCTACAGCTCCTACAATGAGCAGTTCTTC.

The chain combines TRBV14 with TRBJ2-3, with a tentative D call TRBD1 (8 bases). Trimming stripped 0 bases from V and 5 bases from J, with 15 bases between. The germline V gene encodes CDR1 SGHDN and CDR2 FVKESK. The CDR3 loop spans 16 amino acids. The CDR3 DNA reads TGTGCCAGCAGCCAAGATTATACAGGGGGGGGAGATACGCAGTATTTT. Protein sequence: CASSQDYTGGGDTQYF.

The DNA for the CDR3 is TGTGCCATCAGTGCCGCCAGGGCGCCCTACGAGCAGTACTTC. Its translation is CAISAARAPYEQYF. This chain connects TRBV10-3 to TRBJ2-7; D might be TRBD1 (5 bases). V was trimmed by 4 bases and J by 2 bases, leaving 12 bases between them. Germline CDR1 and CDR2: ENHRY and SYGVKD. The CDR3 is made up of 14 amino acids.

This chain links TRBV11-2 with TRBJ2-1, with 8 bases matching TRBD2. Looked up from germline, CDR1 is SGHAT and CDR2 is FQNNGV. The V segment lost 3 bases and the J segment 7 bases; nucleotides outside the gene matches: 8. The CDR3 has 15 residues. The CDR3 here is CASSFRSIAGNEQFF. CDR3 bases: TGTGCCAGCAGCTTTAGGTCGATAGCGGGGAATGAGCAGTTCTTC.

There are a few counts of this clone. The chain joins TRBV5-1 to TRBJ2-1; D is possibly TRBD2 (6 bases). CDR1 and CDR2 (germline): SGHRS, YFSETQ. The ends were cut back, 6 bases at V and 8 bases at J, with 21 bases in the middle. CDR3 length: 15 residues. The chain's CDR3 is CASTFSGTEGDEQFF. CDR3 sequence (DNA): TGCGCCAGCACCTTTTCCGGGACTGAGGGCGATGAGCAGTTCTTC.

The rearrangement joins TRBV14 to TRBJ2-3; TRBD2 is a possible D gene (7 bases). The CDR3 sequence is 16 residues long. Trimming left V 4 bases short and J 6 bases short, with 20 bases between. Germline V gives CDR1 SGHDN, CDR2 FVKESK. CDR3 sequence reads: CASSREAGHWSDTQYF. CDR3 DNA: TGTGCCAGCAGCCGCGAAGCGGGACATTGGAGCGATACGCAGTATTTT.

The J gene is TRBJ1-2, the V gene TRBV27; TRBD1 agrees at 9 bases. There are 17 residues in the CDR3. J gave up 5 bases and V 3 bases, and 13 bases lay outside the gene matches. The germline CDR1 and CDR2 sequences are MNHEY and SMNVEV (reference sequence). The CDR3 reads CASSLAGQGVGTYGYTF. The CDR3, as DNA: TGTGCCAGCAGTTTGGCGGGACAGGGTGTGGGGACTTATGGCTACACCTTC.

The chain couples TRBV2 to TRBJ2-3; 8 nucleotides agree with TRBD2. Per germline, CDR1 SNHLY and CDR2 FYNNEI. The trim removed 8 bases at V and 6 bases at J, leaving 7 bases unmatched. The CDR3 has 13 residues. Here the CDR3 reads CASGRGGSDTQYF. As DNA, the CDR3 is TGTGCCAGCGGACGGGGGGGCTCGGATACGCAGTATTTT.